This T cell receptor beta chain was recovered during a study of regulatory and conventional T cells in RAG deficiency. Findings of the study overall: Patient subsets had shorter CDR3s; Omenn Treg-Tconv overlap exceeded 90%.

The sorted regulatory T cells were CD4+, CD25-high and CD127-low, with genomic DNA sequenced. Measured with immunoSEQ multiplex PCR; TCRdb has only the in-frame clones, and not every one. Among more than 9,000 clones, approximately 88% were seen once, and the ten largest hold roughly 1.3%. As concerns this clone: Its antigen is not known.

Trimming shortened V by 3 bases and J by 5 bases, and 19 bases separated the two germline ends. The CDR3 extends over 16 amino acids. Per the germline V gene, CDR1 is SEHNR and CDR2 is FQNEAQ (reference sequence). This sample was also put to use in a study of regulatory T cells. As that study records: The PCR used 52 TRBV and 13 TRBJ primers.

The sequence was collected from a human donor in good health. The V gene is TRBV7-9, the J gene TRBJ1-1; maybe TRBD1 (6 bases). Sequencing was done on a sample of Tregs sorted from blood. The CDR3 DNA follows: TGTGCCAGCAGCTTTTTCTCCCACGTACAGGGTACTGAAGCTTTCTTT. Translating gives CASSFFSHVQGTEAFF.